The source of this T cell receptor (beta chain) is a study of blood T cell repertoires in COVID-19. In the study overall: The study drew acute and convalescent COVID-19 samples from the United States, Italy and Spain.

Patients from Seattle were sampled longitudinally, starting during active infection. Termini included, the CDR3 measures 11 amino acids. Germline V gene data show CDR1 as MGHRA and CDR2 as YSYEKL. About this clone itself: Since no conserved phenylalanine or tryptophan closes the CDR3, a read error is the likely cause. Because the CDR3's place on the DNA is in doubt, the DNA is left out and the CDR3 is given as listed by TCRdb.

Original processing notes: Amplification of reference gene primers provided the estimated nucleated cell counts. The data were produced by immunoSEQ multiplex PCR, yet TCRdb's version contains in-frame clones alone and is incomplete. That table gives V, J and clone size, and the DNA gave D and trimming. The sample carries about 350,000 clones, more than 75% recorded once. The receptor was derived from a woman aged 45 to 65 with COVID-19, enrolled during active disease. J is TRBJ2-3 and V is TRBV4-1; the table's D call of TRBD2 was not tested on the DNA. The sample taken for sequencing was peripheral blood. This CDR3 reads CASSQDFALVL.